These 13 T cell receptor beta chains came from one sample sequenced in a study of technical replicates of blood from a few donors. The method was immunoSEQ multiplex PCR; TCRdb's version includes in-frame clones alone and lacks a portion of them. The data contain 65,000 to 95,000 clones, around 97% of them singletons. Source material: T cells isolated from PBMCs. The source of these receptors is a human donor in good health.

V usage is TRBV5-6 and J usage is TRBJ2-7; 11 bases match TRBD1. The CDR3 spans 15 residues. From germline, CDR1 is SGHDT and CDR2 YYEEEE. The junction had 6 bases not matched to a gene; V was cut back by 4 bases and J by 3 bases. CDR3 coding DNA: TGTGCCAGCAGCAACACCGGGACAGGGGGCTACGAGCAGTACTTC. Translated: CASSNTGTGGYEQYF.

The rearrangement links TRBV30 to TRBJ1-2; D is possibly TRBD1 (6 bases). Trimming pared 0 bases from V and 6 bases from J, leaving 11 bases between. The CDR3 is 13 residues long. Per germline, CDR1 GTSNPN and CDR2 SVGIG (reference sequence). CDR3 in amino acids: CAWSVQGRNGYTF. The CDR3 coding sequence is TGTGCCTGGAGTGTGCAGGGGCGTAATGGCTACACCTTC.

This chain links TRBV28 with TRBJ2-7, with TRBD2 as a possible D gene (6 bases). Trimming shortened V by 5 bases and J by 0 bases, and 20 bases separated the two germline ends. The germline V gene has CDR1 MDHEN and CDR2 SYDVKM. This CDR3 spans 17 amino acids. CDR3 in DNA: TGTGCCAGCAGTCCCGTCTCGGGGGTAAGGGCCTCCTACGAGCAGTACTTC. Amino acids: CASSPVSGVRASYEQYF. Variable domain in full (rest from reference TRBV28 and TRBJ2-7): DVKVTQSSRYLVKRTGEKVFLECVQDMDHENMFWYRQDPGLGLRLIYFSYDVKMKEKGDIPEGYSVSREKKERFSLILESASTNQTSMYLCASSPVSGVRASYEQYFGPGTRLTVT.

This clone occurred once. This CDR3 is also generated by other DNA sequences in the sample. CDR3 nucleotide sequence: TGCGCCAGCAGCTTGGGCGGTGACTATGGCTACACCTTC. This codes for CASSLGGDYGYTF. The rearrangement uses TRBV5-1 and TRBJ1-2; the D is unclear. The length of the CDR3 is 13 residues. CDR1 and CDR2 (germline): SGHRS, YFSETQ. Trimming removed 0 bases from V and 3 bases from J, with 6 bases in between. Supplemented by reference TRBV5-1 and TRBJ1-2, the full variable domain reads KAGVTQTPRYLIKTRGQQVTLSCSPISGHRSVSWYQQTPGQGLQFLFEYFSETQRNKGNFPGRFSGRQFSNSRSEMNVSTLELGDSALYLCASSLGGDYGYTFGSGTRLTVV.

The rearrangement joins TRBV30 to TRBJ1-6; no clear D gene. With 4 bases removed from V and 0 bases from J, the gap between germline ends came to 4 bases. Germline-derived CDR1 and CDR2 are GTSNPN and SVGIG (reference sequence). This CDR3 spans 13 amino acids. This CDR3 is CAWTGSYNSPLHF. CDR3 nucleotide sequence: TGTGCCTGGACCGGCTCCTATAATTCACCCCTCCACTTT.

The rearrangement links TRBV7-8 to TRBJ2-7; 11 bases are shared with TRBD2. CDR3 length: 20 amino acids. Germline CDR1 reads SGHVS; CDR2 reads FQNEAQ. V lost 3 bases to trimming and J lost 2 bases; unmatched junction nucleotides: 18. The CDR3 reads CASSFPVTSGSTERAYEQYF. In DNA, the CDR3 is TGTGCCAGCAGCTTCCCCGTAACTAGCGGGAGTACTGAGAGGGCCTACGAGCAGTACTTC.

The chain uses TRBV10-3 and TRBJ2-7; TRBD1 agrees at 10 bases. CDR3 length equals 14 residues. Germline trimming cut 6 bases from V and 3 bases from J; bases unmatched to any gene: 5. Germline assignment: CDR1 ENHRY and CDR2 SYGVKD. Here the CDR3 DNA reads TGTGCCATCAGAGACCGGGACAGGGGCTACGAGCAGTACTTC. Translation: CAIRDRDRGYEQYF.

As DNA, the CDR3 is TGCGCCAGCAGCCAAGATTGGGGACTAGCGGGCGAAGTGGACGAGCAGTACTTC. Translation gives CASSQDWGLAGEVDEQYF. V gene TRBV4-1 combines with J gene TRBJ2-7; TRBD2 aligns across 12 bases. The length of the CDR3 is 18 residues. Germline V gene data show CDR1 as MGHRA and CDR2 as YSYEKL. With 0 bases clipped from V and 5 bases from J, the junction kept 11 bases outside the gene matches.

The CDR3 DNA reads as TGTGCCAGCAGCGCCGGGACAAACCTTGCAGGGTATACGCAGTATTTT. Residues: CASSAGTNLAGYTQYF. The chain uses TRBV7-2 and TRBJ2-3, with a possible D match to TRBD1 (6 bases). CDR1 and CDR2 (germline): SGHTA, FQGNSA. The CDR3 runs to 16 residues. With 5 bases removed from V and 7 bases from J, the gap between germline ends came to 22 bases. Drawing the rest from reference TRBV7-2 and TRBJ2-3, the complete variable domain is GAGVSQSPSNKVTEKGKDVELRCDPISGHTALYWYRQSLGQGLEFLIYFQGNSAPDKSGLPSDRFSAERTGGSVSTLTIQRTQQEDSAVYLCASSAGTNLAGYTQYFGPGTRLTVL.

The V and J genes are TRBV11-3 and TRBJ1-1; D remains ambiguous. Trimming left V 1 base short and J 1 base short, with 7 bases between. The CDR3 runs 14 residues. Germline V gene sequence: CDR1 SGHNT, CDR2 YENEEA. The CDR3 is CASSLGGGNTEAFF. The CDR3 region has the DNA TGTGCCAGCAGCTTAGGGGGAGGGAACACTGAAGCTTTCTTT.

The CDR3 DNA is TGCGCCACCAAACCCGGGACAGGGGGCGATTATGAGCAGTTCTTC. Protein: CATKPGTGGDYEQFF. The genes are TRBV5-1 and TRBJ2-1; 12 bases line up with TRBD1. This CDR3 is built from 15 residues. Germline V gene lookup returns CDR1 SGHRS and CDR2 YFSETQ. Germline trimming cut 9 bases from V and 8 bases from J; bases unmatched to any gene: 12.

V is TRBV29-1 and J is TRBJ1-2, with D perhaps matching TRBD1 (5 bases). Per the germline V gene, CDR1 is SQVTM and CDR2 is ANQGSEA. This CDR3 contains 16 residues. Trimming removed 6 bases from V and 5 bases from J, with 25 bases in between. CDR3 loop: CSVANWGLHGRYGYTF. In DNA form, the CDR3 reads TGCAGCGTCGCGAACTGGGGCCTACATGGTCGGTATGGCTACACCTTC.

The V gene is TRBV6-1, the J gene TRBJ2-7; D is possibly TRBD1 (5 bases). This CDR3 is built from 12 residues. V was clipped by 6 bases and J by 6 bases, with 12 bases between them. Germline CDR1 reads MNHNS; CDR2 reads SASEGT. CDR3 protein: CASRTGIVEQYF. CDR3 sequence (DNA): TGTGCCAGCAGAACAGGTATAGTCGAGCAGTACTTC.